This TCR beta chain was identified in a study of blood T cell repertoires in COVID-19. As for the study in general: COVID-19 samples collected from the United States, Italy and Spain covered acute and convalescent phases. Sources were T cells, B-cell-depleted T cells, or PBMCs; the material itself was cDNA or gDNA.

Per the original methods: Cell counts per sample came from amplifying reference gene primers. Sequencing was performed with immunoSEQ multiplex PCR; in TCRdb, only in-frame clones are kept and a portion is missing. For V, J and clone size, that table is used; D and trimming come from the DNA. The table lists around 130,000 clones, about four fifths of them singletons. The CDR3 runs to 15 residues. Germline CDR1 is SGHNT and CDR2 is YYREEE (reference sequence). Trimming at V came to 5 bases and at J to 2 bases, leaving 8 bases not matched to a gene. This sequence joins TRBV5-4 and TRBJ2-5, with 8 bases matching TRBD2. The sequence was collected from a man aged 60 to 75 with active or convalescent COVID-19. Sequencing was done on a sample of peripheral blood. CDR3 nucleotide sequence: TGTGCCAGCAGTTCGCCGGGACTAGGGCAAGAGACCCAGTACTTC. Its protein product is CASSSPGLGQETQYF.